The rows below give T cell receptor beta chains drawn from one sample of a study of T cells in Graves' hyperthyroidism and ophthalmopathy. MiXCR, applied by TCRdb to the multiplex PCR reads, yields one record per CDR3 protein. This sample has approximately 610,000 distinct CDR3 sequences, with 14% to 15% found just once. Sequencing was performed on blood. All receptors derive from a middle-aged woman with Graves' ophthalmopathy. Both conserved end residues are part of each CDR3. D genes are given only for firm matches. Clone size, where shown, is once, few, many, or a class for clones that have expanded.

TRBV28	TRBJ2-7	many	TRBD1	TGTGCCAGCAGAGTGACAGGGACGTTGACCTACGAGCAGTACTTC	CASRVTGTLTYEQYF
TRBV15	TRBJ1-5	many	.	TGTGCCACCAGGGAGGGGAGTCAGCCCCAGCATTTT	CATREGSQPQHF
TRBV19	TRBJ2-4	many	TRBD2	TGTGCCAGTAGTAGGACTAGCGACCTAGCCAAAAACATTCAGTACTTC	CASSRTSDLAKNIQYF
TRBV27	TRBJ1-3	many	.	TGTGCCAGCAGTTTGGGAAACTCTGGAAACACCATATATTTT	CASSLGNSGNTIYF
TRBV30	TRBJ1-1	many	.	TGTGCCTGGAGCAGAGGGTTTGAAGCTTTCTTT	CAWSRGFEAFF
TRBV2	TRBJ2-7	many	TRBD2	TGTGCCAGCAAAGGGACTATCTCCTACGAGCAGTACTTC	CASKGTISYEQYF
TRBV6-1	TRBJ1-5	many	TRBD1	TGTGCCAGCAGTGCACCCCAGGGGGGGCCGGAGCCCCAGCATTTT	CASSAPQGGPEPQHF
TRBV4-1	TRBJ1-5	.	.	TGCGCCAGCAGCCAAGACCGGGCTGACGGCCAAAATCAGCCCCAGCATTTT	CASSQDRADGQNQPQHF
TRBV4-3	TRBJ2-7	few	.	TGCGCCAGCAGCAGAAATCGGGACGGCCTCTACGAGCAGTACTTC	CASSRNRDGLYEQYF
TRBV15	TRBJ2-7	many	TRBD2	TGTGCCACCTCTAGCGGGCCTCCCTACGAGCAGTACTTC	CATSSGPPYEQYF
TRBV6-1	TRBJ2-7	.	TRBD2	TGTGCCAGCAGGGTGACTAGCGGGAGGGCCTACGAGCAGTACTTC	CASRVTSGRAYEQYF
TRBV2	TRBJ1-6	once	.	TGTGCCAGCAGTGAGCAGGGGTTGACTTCACCCCTCCACTTT	CASSEQGLTSPLHF
TRBV28	TRBJ2-4	many	TRBD2	TGTGCCAGCACCGGAGCGGAAGCGGGAGCGGCCAAAAACATTCAGTACTTC	CASTGAEAGAAKNIQYF
TRBV19	TRBJ1-1	.	.	TGTGCCAGTAGTATACCGCCGAACACTGAAGCTTTCTTT	CASSIPPNTEAFF
TRBV9	TRBJ2-7	many	.	TGTGCCAGCAGCGTAGCTATGGGTTCCTACGAGCAGTACTTC	CASSVAMGSYEQYF
TRBV6-1	TRBJ1-5	many	.	TGTGCCAGCAGCCTTAACAGGGCCAATCAGCCCCAGCATTTT	CASSLNRANQPQHF
TRBV12-5	TRBJ1-1	many	.	TGTGCTAGTGGTTTCATTTCCGGGTGGGGCAGATTGAACACTGAAGCTTTCTTT	CASGFISGWGRLNTEAFF
TRBV20-1	TRBJ2-2	few	.	TGCAGTGCTAGTTTAGGGTATCCCGGGGAGCTGTTTTTT	CSASLGYPGELFF
TRBV7-9	TRBJ1-2	many	.	TGTGCCACCGAGAGGGCAGAAAAGATATATGGCTACACCTTC	CATERAEKIYGYTF
TRBV27	TRBJ2-5	.	TRBD2	TGTGCCAGCAGTCTTAGGACTAGCCCTACAGAGACCCAGTACTTC	CASSLRTSPTETQYF
TRBV19	TRBJ2-7	many	TRBD2	TGTGCCAGTAGTATAAGCGCGGGAGAAGAGCAGTACTTC	CASSISAGEEQYF
TRBV12-3/TRBV12-4	TRBJ1-2	many	.	TGTGCCAGCAGTTTACGGGGGGGAGCTATGTATGGCTACACCTTC	CASSLRGGAMYGYTF
TRBV3-1	TRBJ1-5	.	.	TGTGCCAACAGCCAAACAGCTTTCGGCAGCAATCAGCCCCAGCATTTT	CANSQTAFGSNQPQHF
TRBV5-1	TRBJ2-2	many	.	TGCGCCAGCAGCTTGGCAGGGTTGGCCGGGGAGCTGTTTTTT	CASSLAGLAGELFF
TRBV19	TRBJ1-1	many	.	TGTGCCAGTAGTATGTGGACGGGAGGGGCTGAAGCTTTCTTT	CASSMWTGGAEAFF
TRBV9	TRBJ2-7	many	TRBD1	TGTGCCAGCAGCGTGGGAGACAGGGCCACCTACGAGCAGTACTTC	CASSVGDRATYEQYF
TRBV28	TRBJ2-5	once	TRBD2	TGTGCCAGCAGTTTATTTGGGGCCGGAGCCAGCGGGGCCCAGTACTTC	CASSLFGAGASGAQYF
TRBV6-4	TRBJ2-2	many	.	TGTGCCAGCAGTGAAGCAGGGGATTCCGGGGAGCTGTTTTTT	CASSEAGDSGELFF
TRBV12-3/TRBV12-4	TRBJ2-7	.	.	TGTGCCAGCAGTCCTAATGTAAAGGGCGAGCAGTACTTC	CASSPNVKGEQYF
TRBV7-9	TRBJ1-2	many	.	TGTGCCAGCAGCGAACCCCAGATCACAGGGAGAGACCGCTTC	CASSEPQITGRDRF
TRBV5-1	TRBJ1-6	many	.	TGCGCCAGCAGCTCGGGCCTCCGATCACCCCTCCACTTT	CASSSGLRSPLHF
TRBV20-1	TRBJ2-7	few	.	TGCAGTGCTAGCCGACTTGGCGGGGCCTCGCGATGGGGGGAGCAGTACTTC	CSASRLGGASRWGEQYF
TRBV6-2/TRBV6-3	TRBJ2-5	many	TRBD2	TGTGCCAGCAGTTATATCTCGAGCGGGAGGCAAGAGACCCAGTACTTC	CASSYISSGRQETQYF
TRBV7-2	TRBJ2-5	few	TRBD1	TGTGCCAGCAGTTTCGTTCCGGGACAGATAGAGACCCAGTACTTC	CASSFVPGQIETQYF
TRBV2	TRBJ2-2	many	.	TGTGCCAGCAGAACCACACCAATTAACACCGGGGAGCTGTTTTTT	CASRTTPINTGELFF
TRBV10-3	TRBJ2-5	.	TRBD1	TGTGCCATCAGCTCTCCCGGGACAGGGGTAGAGACCCAGTACTTC	CAISSPGTGVETQYF
TRBV5-1	TRBJ1-1	many	.	TGCGCCAGCAGCTTGGACCCTATAACAGGGAACACTGAAGCTTTCTTT	CASSLDPITGNTEAFF
TRBV28	TRBJ2-7	many	.	TGTGCCAGCAGTCCCACCGCAAGGCTGAGCTCCTACGAGCAGTACTTC	CASSPTARLSSYEQYF
TRBV14	TRBJ1-1	many	.	TGTGCCACGACCGCGCTAATGAACACTGAAGCTTTCTTT	CATTALMNTEAFF
TRBV20-1	TRBJ1-1	.	TRBD1	TGCAGTGCTAGAGGCGAAGCCAGGGGGCTATACACTGAAGCTTTCTTT	CSARGEARGLYTEAFF
TRBV12-3/TRBV12-4	TRBJ2-5	many	.	TGTGCCAGCAGTTTATTCGGCAGCACCCAAGAGACCCAGTACTTC	CASSLFGSTQETQYF
TRBV19	TRBJ2-7	many	.	TGTGCCACCCGGATGCGCTACGAGCAGTACTTC	CATRMRYEQYF
TRBV6-2/TRBV6-3	TRBJ2-7	many	.	TGTGCCAGCAGTTACCCATTGGGAACCGGGGGCTACGAGCAGTACTTC	CASSYPLGTGGYEQYF
TRBV14	TRBJ2-5	many	TRBD1	TGTGCCAGCAGCCGCGACAGGGAACAAGAGACCCAGTACTTC	CASSRDREQETQYF
TRBV7-3	TRBJ2-7	.	.	TGTGCCAGCAGCCTACAGACGGGAGAGGCCTACGAGCAGTACTTC	CASSLQTGEAYEQYF
TRBV12-3/TRBV12-4	TRBJ1-1	many	TRBD1	TGTGCCAGCAGTTTCCCTGCCTTGACAGGGAGGACTGAAGCTTTCTTT	CASSFPALTGRTEAFF
TRBV7-6	TRBJ1-2	many	.	TGTGCCAGCCATGGCCCGACAGGCGGCTACACCTTC	CASHGPTGGYTF
TRBV10-3	TRBJ2-5	many	.	TGTGCCATCAGTGACAGCCTGCGGCCGGAGGTCCAAGAGACCCAGTACTTC	CAISDSLRPEVQETQYF
TRBV6-5	TRBJ2-2	.	TRBD1	TGTGCCAGCAGTTTGACAGGGGAGCCCGGGGAGCTGTTTTTT	CASSLTGEPGELFF
TRBV5-1	TRBJ2-2	.	.	TGCGCCAGCAGCTTGGGGTCCCAGGGGACGAACACCGGGGAGCTGTTTTTT	CASSLGSQGTNTGELFF
TRBV14	TRBJ2-7	few	.	TGTGCCAGCAGCTCCGAGGGGCTCGAGCAGTACTTC	CASSSEGLEQYF
TRBV25-1	TRBJ2-7	many	TRBD2	TGTGCCAGCAAAGAGACTAGCGGTCGCTACGAGCAGTACTTC	CASKETSGRYEQYF
TRBV11-2	TRBJ2-5	many	.	TGTGCCAGCAGCATGGATACACCAGTTAAGGGAGAGACCCAGTACTTC	CASSMDTPVKGETQYF
TRBV7-2	TRBJ1-2	many	.	TGTGCCAGCAGCAAGAAAAGGACAGCCCAGACTGTTTACAACTATGGCTACACCTTC	CASSKKRTAQTVYNYGYTF
TRBV18	TRBJ2-7	.	TRBD2	TGTGCCAGCTCACCACCGAAGGGAGGGTACGAGCAATACTTC	CASSPPKGGYEQYF
TRBV6-5	TRBJ2-7	many	.	TGTGCCAGCAGTTACTCAGGACAGCGCTCCTACGAGCAGTACTTC	CASSYSGQRSYEQYF
TRBV6-2/TRBV6-3	TRBJ2-4	many	TRBD2	TGTGCCAGCAGCCTCGCCGGGACTAGCGGTCGTGGGAACATTCAGTACTTC	CASSLAGTSGRGNIQYF